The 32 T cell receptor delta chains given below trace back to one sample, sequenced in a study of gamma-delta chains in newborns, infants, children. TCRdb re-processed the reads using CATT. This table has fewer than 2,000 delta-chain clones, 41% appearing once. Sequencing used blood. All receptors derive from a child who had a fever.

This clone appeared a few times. DNA of the CDR3: TGTGCCTGTGACACCTTACTGGGGGATACCTTCATCCGTAAACTCATCTTT. Translated, it gives CACDTLLGDTFIRKLIF. The chain is built from TRDV2 and TRDJ1; TRDD3 matches at 12 bases. This CDR3 is built from 17 residues. The germline gives CDR1 GEAIGNYY, CDR2 EKD. V was pared by 0 bases and J by 7 bases, with 11 bases of the junction left unmatched.

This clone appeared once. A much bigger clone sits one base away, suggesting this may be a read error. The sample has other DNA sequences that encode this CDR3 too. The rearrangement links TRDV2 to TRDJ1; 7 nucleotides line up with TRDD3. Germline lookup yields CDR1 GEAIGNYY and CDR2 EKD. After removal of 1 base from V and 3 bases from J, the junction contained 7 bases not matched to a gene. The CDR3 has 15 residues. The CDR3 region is CACDTVGGLADKLIF. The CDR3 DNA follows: TGTGCCTGTGACACTGTGGGGGGATTGGCCGATAAACTCATCTTT.

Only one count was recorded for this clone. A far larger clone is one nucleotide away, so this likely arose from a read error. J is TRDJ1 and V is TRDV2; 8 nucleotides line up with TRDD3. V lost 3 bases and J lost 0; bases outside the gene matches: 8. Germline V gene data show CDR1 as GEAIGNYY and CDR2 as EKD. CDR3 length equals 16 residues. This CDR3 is CACDLLLGAYTDKLIF. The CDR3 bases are TGTGCCTGTGACCTACTACTGGGGGCCTACACCGATAAACTCATCTTT.

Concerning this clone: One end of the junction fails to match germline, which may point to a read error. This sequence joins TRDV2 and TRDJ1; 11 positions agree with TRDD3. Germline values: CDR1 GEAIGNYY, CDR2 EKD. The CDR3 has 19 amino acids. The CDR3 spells CACDPIPILGDKDTDRLIF. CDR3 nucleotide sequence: TGTGCCTGTGATCCCATACCCATACTGGGGGATAAGGACACCGATAGACTCATCTTT.

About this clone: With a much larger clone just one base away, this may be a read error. As DNA, the CDR3 is TGTGCCTGTGACTCCGTCGTTTTGGGGTCCCAGGGCTCCTGGGACACCCGACAGATGTTTTTC. It translates to CACDSVVLGSQGSWDTRQMFF. V is TRDV2 and J is TRDJ3, with D perhaps matching TRDD3 (5 bases). This CDR3 is 21 amino acids long. Trimming stripped 3 bases from V and 0 bases from J, with 23 bases between. CDR1 and CDR2 from the germline V gene are GEAIGNYY and EKD.

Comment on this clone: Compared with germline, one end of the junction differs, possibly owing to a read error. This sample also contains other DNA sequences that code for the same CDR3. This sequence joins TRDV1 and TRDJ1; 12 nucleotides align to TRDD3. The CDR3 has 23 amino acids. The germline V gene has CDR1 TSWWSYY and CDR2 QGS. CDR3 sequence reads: CALGELALLASHWGILLTDKLIF. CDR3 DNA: TGTGCTCTTGGGGAGCTTGCACTTTTGGCCTCGCACTGGGGGATACTCCTCACCGATAAACTCATCTTC.

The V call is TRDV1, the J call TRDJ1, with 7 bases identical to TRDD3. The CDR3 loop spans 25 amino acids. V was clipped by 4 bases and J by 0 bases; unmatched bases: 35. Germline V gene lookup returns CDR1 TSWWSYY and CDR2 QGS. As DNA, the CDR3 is TGTGCTCTTGGGGTTACAGGAATAACCGGTGCCTGCTCACTGGGGCTCTCCTTGTACACCGATAAACTCATCTTT. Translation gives CALGVTGITGACSLGLSLYTDKLIF.

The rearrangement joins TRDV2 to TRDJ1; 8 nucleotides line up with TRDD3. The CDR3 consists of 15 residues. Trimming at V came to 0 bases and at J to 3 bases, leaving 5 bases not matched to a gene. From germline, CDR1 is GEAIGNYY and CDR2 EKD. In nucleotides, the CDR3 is TGTGCCTGTGACACCTGGGGGATTGTCGCCGATAAACTCATCTTT. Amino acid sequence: CACDTWGIVADKLIF.

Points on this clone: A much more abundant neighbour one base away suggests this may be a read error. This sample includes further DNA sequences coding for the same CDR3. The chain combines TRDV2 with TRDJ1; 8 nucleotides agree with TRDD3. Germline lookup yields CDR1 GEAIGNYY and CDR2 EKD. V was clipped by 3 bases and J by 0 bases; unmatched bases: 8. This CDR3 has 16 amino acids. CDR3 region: CACDHVTGGYTDKLIF. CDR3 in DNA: TGTGCCTGTGACCACGTCACTGGGGGGTACACCGATAAACTCATCTTT.

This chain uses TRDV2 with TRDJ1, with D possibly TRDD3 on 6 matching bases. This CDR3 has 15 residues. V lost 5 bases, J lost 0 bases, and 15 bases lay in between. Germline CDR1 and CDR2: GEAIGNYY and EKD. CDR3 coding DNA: TGTGCCTGTGTCCCTTTGGGGGGTAACACCGATAAACTCATCTTT. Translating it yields CACVPLGGNTDKLIF.

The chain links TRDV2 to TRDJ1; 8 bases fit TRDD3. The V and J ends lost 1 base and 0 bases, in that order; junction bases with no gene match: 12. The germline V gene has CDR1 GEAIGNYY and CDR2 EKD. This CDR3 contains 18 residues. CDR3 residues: CACDTVLRWGTYTDKLIF. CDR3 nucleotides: TGTGCCTGTGACACGGTCCTACGCTGGGGGACGTACACCGATAAACTCATCTTT.

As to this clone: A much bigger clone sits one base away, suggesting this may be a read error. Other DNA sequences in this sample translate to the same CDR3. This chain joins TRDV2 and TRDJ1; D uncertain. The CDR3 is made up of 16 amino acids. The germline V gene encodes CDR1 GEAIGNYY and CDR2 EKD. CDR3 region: CACDTVEGGDTDKLIF. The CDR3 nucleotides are TGTGCCTGTGACACCGTGGAGGGAGGCGACACCGATAAACTCATATTT.

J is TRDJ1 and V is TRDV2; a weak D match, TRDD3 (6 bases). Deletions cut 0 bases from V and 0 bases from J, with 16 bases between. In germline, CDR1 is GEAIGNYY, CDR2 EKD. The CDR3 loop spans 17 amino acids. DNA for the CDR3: TGTGCCTGTGACACCTTGGGGGGGGAGGCCGACACCGATAAACTCATCTTT. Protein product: CACDTLGGEADTDKLIF.

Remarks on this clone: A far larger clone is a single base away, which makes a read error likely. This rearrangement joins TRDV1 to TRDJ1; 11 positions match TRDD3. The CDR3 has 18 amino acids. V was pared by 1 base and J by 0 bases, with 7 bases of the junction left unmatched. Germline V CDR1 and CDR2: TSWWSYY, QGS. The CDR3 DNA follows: TGTGCTCTTGGGGAACGTCGCTGGGGGATACAGTACACCGATAAACTCATCTTT. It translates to CALGERRWGIQYTDKLIF.

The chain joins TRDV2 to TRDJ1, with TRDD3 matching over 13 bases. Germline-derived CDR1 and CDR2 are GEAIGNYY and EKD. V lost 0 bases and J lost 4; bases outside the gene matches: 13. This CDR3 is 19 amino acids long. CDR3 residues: CACDTVGLLLGDTDDKLIF. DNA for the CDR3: TGTGCCTGTGACACCGTGGGCTTACTACTGGGGGATACGGACGATAAACTCATCTTT.

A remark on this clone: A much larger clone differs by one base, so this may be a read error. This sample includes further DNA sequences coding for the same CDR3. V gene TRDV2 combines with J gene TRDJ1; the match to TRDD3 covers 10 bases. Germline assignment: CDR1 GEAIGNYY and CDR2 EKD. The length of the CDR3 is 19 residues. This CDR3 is CACDTLLPKGDTNTDKLIF. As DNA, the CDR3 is TGTGCCTGTGACACCCTCCTTCCTAAGGGGGATACGAACACCGATAAACTCATCTTC.

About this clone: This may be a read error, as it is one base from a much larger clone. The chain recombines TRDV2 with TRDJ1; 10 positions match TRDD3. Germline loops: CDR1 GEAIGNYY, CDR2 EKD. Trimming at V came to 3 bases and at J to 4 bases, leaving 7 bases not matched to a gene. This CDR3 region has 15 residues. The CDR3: CACDAVGGYFDKLIF. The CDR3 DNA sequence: TGTGCCTGTGACGCCGTTGGGGGATACTTCGATAAACTCATCTTT.

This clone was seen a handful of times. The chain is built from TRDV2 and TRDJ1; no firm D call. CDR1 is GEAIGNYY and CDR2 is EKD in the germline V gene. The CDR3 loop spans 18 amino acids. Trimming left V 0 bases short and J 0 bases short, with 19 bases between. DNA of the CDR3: TGTGCCTGTGACACCGCAGAAGCTCGTGGGCCCCACACCGATAAACTCATCTTT. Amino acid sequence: CACDTAEARGPHTDKLIF.

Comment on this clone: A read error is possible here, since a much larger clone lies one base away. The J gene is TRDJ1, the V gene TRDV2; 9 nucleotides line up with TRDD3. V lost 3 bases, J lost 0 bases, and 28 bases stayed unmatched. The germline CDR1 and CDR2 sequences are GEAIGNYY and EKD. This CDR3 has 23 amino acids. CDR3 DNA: TGTGCCTGTGACGCCGTACGGGGGGGGGATACCCCAACGAAACAATCCGACACCGATAAACTCATCTTT. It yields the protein CACDAVRGGDTPTKQSDTDKLIF.

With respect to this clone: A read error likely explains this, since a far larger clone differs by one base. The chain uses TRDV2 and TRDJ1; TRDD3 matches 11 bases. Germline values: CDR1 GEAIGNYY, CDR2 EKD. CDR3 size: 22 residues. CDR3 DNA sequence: TGTGCCTGTGGCACCCTAGGCGTGGCTGGGGGATACTCCAGGCCCAACACCGATAAACTCATCTTT. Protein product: CACGTLGVAGGYSRPNTDKLIF.

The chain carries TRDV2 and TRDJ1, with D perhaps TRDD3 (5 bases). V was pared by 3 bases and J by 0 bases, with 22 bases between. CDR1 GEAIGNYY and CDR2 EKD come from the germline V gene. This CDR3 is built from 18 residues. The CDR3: CACDLISRGMGYTDKLIF. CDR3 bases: TGTGCCTGTGACCTCATTAGTCGCGGGATGGGGTACACCGATAAACTCATCTTT.

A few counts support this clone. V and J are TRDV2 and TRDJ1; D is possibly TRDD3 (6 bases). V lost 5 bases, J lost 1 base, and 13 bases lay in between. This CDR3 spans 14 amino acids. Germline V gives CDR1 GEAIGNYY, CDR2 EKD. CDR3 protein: CACVKLGGTDKLIF. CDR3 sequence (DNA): TGTGCCTGTGTCAAGTTGGGGGGCACCGATAAACTCATCTTT.

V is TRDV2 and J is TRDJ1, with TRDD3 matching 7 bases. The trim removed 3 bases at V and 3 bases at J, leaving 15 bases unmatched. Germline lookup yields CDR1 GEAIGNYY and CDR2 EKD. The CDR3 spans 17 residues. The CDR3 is CACDAITRGYGSDKLIF. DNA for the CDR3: TGTGCCTGTGACGCCATTACTAGGGGATATGGGTCCGATAAACTCATCTTT.

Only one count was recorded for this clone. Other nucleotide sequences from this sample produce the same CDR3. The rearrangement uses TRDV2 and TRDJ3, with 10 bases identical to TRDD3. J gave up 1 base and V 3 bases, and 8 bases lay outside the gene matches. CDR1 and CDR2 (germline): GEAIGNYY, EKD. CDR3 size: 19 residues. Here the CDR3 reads CACDSTGGSISWDTRQMFF. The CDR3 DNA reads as TGTGCCTGTGACTCCACTGGGGGATCAATTTCCTGGGACACCCGACAGATGTTTTTC.

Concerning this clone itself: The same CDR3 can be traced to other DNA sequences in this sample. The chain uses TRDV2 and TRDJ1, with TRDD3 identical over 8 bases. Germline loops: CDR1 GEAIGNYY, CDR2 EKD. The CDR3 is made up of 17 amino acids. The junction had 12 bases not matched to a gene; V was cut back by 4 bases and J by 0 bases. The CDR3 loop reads CACDTLAGGLYTDKLIF. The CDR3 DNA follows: TGTGCCTGTGATACACTAGCTGGGGGACTGTACACCGATAAACTCATCTTT.

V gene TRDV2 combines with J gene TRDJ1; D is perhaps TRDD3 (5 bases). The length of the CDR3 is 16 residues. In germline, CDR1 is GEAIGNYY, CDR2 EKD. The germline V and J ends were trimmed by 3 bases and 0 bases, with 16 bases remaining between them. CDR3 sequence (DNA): TGTGCCTGTGACTCCGTGGGGACCCCGTACACCGATAAACTCATCTTT. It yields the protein CACDSVGTPYTDKLIF.

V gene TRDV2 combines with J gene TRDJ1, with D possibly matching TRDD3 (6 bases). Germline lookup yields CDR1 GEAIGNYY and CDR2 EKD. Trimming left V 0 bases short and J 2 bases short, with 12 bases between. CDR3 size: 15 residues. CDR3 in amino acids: CACDTLGAETDKLIF. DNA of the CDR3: TGTGCCTGTGACACCTTGGGGGCAGAGACCGATAAACTCATCTTT.

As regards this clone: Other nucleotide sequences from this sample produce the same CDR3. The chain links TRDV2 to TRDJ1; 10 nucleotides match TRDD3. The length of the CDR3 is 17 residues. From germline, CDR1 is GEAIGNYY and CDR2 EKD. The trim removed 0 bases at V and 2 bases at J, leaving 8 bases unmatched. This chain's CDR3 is CACDTIGGGYATDKLIF. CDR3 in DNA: TGTGCCTGTGACACCATTGGCGGGGGATACGCAACCGATAAACTCATCTTT.

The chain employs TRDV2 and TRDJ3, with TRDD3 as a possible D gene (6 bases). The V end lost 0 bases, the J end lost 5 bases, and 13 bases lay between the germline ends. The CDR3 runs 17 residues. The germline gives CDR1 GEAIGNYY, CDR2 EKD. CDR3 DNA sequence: TGTGCCTGTGACACCGCGGGGGGGACCCGGGACACCCGACAGATGTTTTTC. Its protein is CACDTAGGTRDTRQMFF.

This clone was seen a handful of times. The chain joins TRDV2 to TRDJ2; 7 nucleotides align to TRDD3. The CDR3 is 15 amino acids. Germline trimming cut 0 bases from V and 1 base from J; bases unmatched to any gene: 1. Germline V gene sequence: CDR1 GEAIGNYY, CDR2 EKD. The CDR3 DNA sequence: TGTGCCTGTGACACCTTGGGGGATTTGACAGCACAACTCTTCTTT. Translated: CACDTLGDLTAQLFF.

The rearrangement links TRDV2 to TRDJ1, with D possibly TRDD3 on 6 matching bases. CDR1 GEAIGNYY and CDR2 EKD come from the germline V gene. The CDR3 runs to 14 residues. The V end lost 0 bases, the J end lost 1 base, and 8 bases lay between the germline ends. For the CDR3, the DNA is TGTGCCTGTGACACCTGGGGGGCCACCGATAAACTCATCTTT. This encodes CACDTWGATDKLIF.

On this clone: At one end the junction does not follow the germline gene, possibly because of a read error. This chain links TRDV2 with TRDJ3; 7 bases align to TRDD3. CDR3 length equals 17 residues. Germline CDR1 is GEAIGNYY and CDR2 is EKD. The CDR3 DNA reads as TGTGCCTGTGTCGGGATACAGAGCTCCCGGGACACCCGACAGATGTTTTTC. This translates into CACVGIQSSRDTRQMFF.